The rows below give T cell receptor beta chains drawn from one sample of a study of cytomegalovirus exposure and HLA in healthy donors. Clones were read by immunoSEQ multiplex PCR, and TCRdb kept only the in-frame ones, dropping some. The sample shows approximately 82,000 clones, over 70% of them seen only once. Specimen: PBMCs. Every receptor here comes from a middle-aged man in good health and CMV-seronegative. Each CDR3 is given without its conserved first and last residue. The order of the fields is V gene, CDR3 length, CDR3 protein.

TRBV6-5	13	ASSLSGQGNQPQH
TRBV7-9	17	ASKGSERAGGTNTGELF
TRBV5-1	12	ASSLVRTPDEQY
TRBV28	10	ASRLGGEGYT
TRBV28	12	ASSLYPRATEAF
TRBV7-9	12	ASSLGQGTSGYT
TRBV5-1	13	ASSLPDRGGYEQY
TRBV28	14	ASSLRGLPNTGELF
TRBV27	13	ASSGWTGVGYEQY
TRBV27	10	ASSFTDYGYT
TRBV18	11	ASQTESNTEAF
TRBV7-6	13	ASSLAGEWAGELF
TRBV19	14	ASSIISGPSYNEQF
TRBV28	14	ASSFLIQGASYEQY
TRBV5-5	11	ASSWRDSLGQY
TRBV28	9	ASSLSRELF